Described below is a single TCR beta chain sequence and its context. This entry is derived from a study of blood T cell repertoires in COVID-19. Study-level information: COVID-19 samples from acute and convalescent phases originated in the United States, Italy and Spain. Sample material is recorded as cDNA or gDNA derived from T cells, B-cell-depleted T cells, or PBMCs.

The V gene's germline CDR1 is SGHTA and CDR2 FQGNSA. The CDR3 contains 14 residues. V was trimmed by 5 bases and J by 2 bases, leaving 13 bases between them. Study processing details: Amplification of reference gene primers provided the estimated nucleated cell counts. Assay used: immunoSEQ multiplex PCR; TCRdb lists only in-frame clones, some missing. Clone size and the V and J calls come from that table; the DNA yielded D and trimming. The data show about 120,000 clones, roughly 88% seen once. Sequenced sample: peripheral blood. The sequence derives from a woman aged 65 to 85 with acute or convalescent COVID-19. This chain connects TRBV7-2 to TRBJ2-7; D perhaps matches TRBD1 (6 bases). For the CDR3, the DNA is TGTGCCAGCAGCAACAACAGGGCGGCCTACGAGCAGTACTTC. Encoded protein: CASSNNRAAYEQYF.